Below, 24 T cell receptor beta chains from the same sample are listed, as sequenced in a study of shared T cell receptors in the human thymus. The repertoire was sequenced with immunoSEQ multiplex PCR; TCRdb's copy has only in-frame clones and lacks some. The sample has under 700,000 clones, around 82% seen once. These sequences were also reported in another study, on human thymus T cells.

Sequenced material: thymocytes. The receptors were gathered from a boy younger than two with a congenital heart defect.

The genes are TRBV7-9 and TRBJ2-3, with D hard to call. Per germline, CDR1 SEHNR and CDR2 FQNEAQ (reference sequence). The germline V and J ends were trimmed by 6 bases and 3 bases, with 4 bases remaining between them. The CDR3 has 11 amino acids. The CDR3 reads CASRRTDTQYF. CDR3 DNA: TGTGCCAGCAGGAGGACAGATACGCAGTATTTT. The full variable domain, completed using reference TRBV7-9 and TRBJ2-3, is DTGVSQNPRHKITKRGQNVTFRCDPISEHNRLYWYRQTLGQGPEFLTYFQNEAQLEKSRLLSDRFSAERPKGSFSTLEIQRTEQGDSAMYLCASRRTDTQYFGPGTRLTVL.

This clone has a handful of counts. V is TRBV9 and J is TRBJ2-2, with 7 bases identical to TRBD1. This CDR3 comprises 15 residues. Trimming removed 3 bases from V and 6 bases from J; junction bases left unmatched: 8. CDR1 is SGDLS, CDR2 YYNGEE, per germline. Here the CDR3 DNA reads TGTGCCAGCAGCGCAACAGGGGAAGGGGCCGGGGAGCTGTTTTTT. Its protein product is CASSATGEGAGELFF.

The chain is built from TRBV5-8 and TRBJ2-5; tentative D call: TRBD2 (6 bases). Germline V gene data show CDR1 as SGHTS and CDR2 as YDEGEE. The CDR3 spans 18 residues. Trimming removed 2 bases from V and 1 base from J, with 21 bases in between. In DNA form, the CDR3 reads TGTGCCAGCAGCTTTGGACTAATACAAATTGTTGTCCAAGAGACCCAGTACTTC. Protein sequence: CASSFGLIQIVVQETQYF.

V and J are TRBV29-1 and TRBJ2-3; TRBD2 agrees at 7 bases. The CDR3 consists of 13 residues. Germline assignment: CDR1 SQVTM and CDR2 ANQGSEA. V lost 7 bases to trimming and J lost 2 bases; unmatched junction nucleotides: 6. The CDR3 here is CSARLAPTDTQYF. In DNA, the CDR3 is TGCAGCGCGAGACTAGCACCCACAGATACGCAGTATTTT.

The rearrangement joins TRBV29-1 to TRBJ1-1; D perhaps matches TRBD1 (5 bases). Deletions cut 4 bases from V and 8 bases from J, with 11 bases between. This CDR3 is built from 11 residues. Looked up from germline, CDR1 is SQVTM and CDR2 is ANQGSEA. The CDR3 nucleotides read TGCAGCGTTGCCGGGACTGCAGAAGCTTTCTTT. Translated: CSVAGTAEAFF.

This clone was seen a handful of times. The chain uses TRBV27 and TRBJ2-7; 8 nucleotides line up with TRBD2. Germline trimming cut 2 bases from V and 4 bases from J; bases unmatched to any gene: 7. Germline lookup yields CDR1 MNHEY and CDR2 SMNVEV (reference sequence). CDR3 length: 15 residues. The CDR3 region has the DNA TGTGCCAGCAGTTTAAATAGCGGGAAAGTTTACGAGCAGTACTTC. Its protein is CASSLNSGKVYEQYF.

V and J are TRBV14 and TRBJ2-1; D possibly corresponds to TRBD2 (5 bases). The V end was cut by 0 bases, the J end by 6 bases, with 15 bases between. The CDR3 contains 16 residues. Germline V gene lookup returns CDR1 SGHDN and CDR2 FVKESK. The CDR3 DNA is TGTGCCAGCAGCCAAGATGGAGAAATTACTAGCAATGAGCAGTTCTTC. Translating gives CASSQDGEITSNEQFF.

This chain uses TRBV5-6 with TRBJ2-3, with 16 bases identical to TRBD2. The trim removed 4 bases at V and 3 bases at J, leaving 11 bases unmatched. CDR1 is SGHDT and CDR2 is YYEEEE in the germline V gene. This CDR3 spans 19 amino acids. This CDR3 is CASSPSPGTSGRGTDTQYF. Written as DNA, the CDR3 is TGTGCCAGCAGCCCGTCCCCCGGGACTAGCGGGAGGGGGACAGATACGCAGTATTTT.

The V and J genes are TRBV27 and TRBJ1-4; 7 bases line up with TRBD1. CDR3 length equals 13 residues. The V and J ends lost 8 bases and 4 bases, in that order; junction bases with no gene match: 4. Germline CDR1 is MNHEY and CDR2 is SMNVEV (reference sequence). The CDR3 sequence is CASSGTDNEKLFF. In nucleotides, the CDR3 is TGTGCCAGCTCCGGGACAGATAATGAAAAACTGTTTTTT.

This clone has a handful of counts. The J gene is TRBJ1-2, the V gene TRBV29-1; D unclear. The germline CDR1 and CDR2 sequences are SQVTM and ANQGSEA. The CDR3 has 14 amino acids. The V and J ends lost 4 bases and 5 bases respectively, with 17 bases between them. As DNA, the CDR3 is TGCAGCGTTGTCCGATTAGAGGGCAGGTATGGCTACACCTTC. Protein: CSVVRLEGRYGYTF.

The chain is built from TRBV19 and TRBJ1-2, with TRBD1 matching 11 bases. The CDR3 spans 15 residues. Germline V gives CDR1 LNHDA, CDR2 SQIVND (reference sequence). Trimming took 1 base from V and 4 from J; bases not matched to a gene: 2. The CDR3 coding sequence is TGTGCCAGTAGTATAGGAGGGACAGGGGGCTATGGCTACACCTTC. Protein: CASSIGGTGGYGYTF.

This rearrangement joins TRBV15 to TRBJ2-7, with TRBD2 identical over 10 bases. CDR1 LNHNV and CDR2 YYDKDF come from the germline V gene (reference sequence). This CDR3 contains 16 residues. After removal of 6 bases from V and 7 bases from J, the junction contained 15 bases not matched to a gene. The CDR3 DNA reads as TGTGCCACCAGAAAACCCCTAGCGGGAGACAGTCGGGAGCAGTACTTC. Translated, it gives CATRKPLAGDSREQYF.

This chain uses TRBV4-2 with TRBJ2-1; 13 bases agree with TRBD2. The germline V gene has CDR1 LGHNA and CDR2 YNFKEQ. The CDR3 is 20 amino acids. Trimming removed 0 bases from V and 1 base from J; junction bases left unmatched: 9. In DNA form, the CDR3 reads TGTGCCAGCAGCCAAGATGTGGGACTAGCGGGAATTGGGTCCTACAATGAGCAGTTCTTC. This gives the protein CASSQDVGLAGIGSYNEQFF.

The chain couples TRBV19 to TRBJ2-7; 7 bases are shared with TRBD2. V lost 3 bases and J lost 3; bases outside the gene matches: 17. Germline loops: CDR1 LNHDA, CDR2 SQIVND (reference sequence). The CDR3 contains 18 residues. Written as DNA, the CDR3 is TGTGCCAGTAGTATGAGGCCGTCCACAGCGGGAAACAACTACGAGCAGTACTTC. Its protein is CASSMRPSTAGNNYEQYF.

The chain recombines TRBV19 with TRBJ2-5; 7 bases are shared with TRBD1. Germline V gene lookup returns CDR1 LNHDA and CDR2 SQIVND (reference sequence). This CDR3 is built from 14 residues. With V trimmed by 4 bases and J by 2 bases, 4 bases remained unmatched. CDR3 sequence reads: CASSKRTGQETQYF. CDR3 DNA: TGTGCCAGTAGTAAAAGGACAGGTCAAGAGACCCAGTACTTC.

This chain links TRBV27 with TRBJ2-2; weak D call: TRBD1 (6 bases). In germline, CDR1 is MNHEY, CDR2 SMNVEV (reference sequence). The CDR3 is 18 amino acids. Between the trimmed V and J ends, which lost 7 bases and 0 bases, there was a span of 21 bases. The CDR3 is CASTPGPGAPSNTGELFF. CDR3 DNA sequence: TGTGCCAGCACCCCGGGCCCAGGGGCACCTTCGAACACCGGGGAGCTGTTTTTT.

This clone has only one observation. The CDR3 region is CASSLQSGTSRLTGNEQFF. DNA of the CDR3: TGTGCCAGCAGCTTACAGTCAGGGACTAGTCGTTTAACGGGGAATGAGCAGTTCTTC. The rearrangement links TRBV7-2 to TRBJ2-1, with 8 bases identical to TRBD2. The CDR3 contains 19 residues. Germline CDR1 SGHTA, CDR2 FQGNSA. V was clipped by 2 bases and J by 7 bases; unmatched bases: 19.

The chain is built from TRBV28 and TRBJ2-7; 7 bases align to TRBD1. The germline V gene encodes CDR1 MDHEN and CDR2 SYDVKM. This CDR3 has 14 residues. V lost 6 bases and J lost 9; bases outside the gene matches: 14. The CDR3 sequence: CASRGGQSTRGQYF. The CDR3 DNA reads TGTGCCAGCAGAGGGGGACAGTCGACCCGCGGGCAGTACTTC.

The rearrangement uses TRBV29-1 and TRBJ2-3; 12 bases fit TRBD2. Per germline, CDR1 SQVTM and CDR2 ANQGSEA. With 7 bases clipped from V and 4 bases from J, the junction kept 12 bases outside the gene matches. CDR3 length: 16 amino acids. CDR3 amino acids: CSAATSGSFAADTQYF. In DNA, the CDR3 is TGCAGCGCCGCGACTAGCGGGAGTTTCGCAGCAGATACGCAGTATTTT.

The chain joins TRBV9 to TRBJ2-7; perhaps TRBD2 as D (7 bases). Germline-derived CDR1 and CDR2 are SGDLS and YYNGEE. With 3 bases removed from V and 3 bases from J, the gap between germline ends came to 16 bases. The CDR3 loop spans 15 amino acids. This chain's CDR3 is CASSEGGDLGYEQYF. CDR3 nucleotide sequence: TGTGCCAGCAGCGAGGGGGGGGATCTGGGCTACGAGCAGTACTTC.

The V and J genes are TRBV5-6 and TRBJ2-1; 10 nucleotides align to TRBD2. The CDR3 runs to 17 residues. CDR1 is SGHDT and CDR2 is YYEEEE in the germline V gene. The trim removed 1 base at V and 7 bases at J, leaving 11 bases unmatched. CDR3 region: CASSLPSGRRSRNEQFF. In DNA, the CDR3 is TGTGCCAGCAGCTTGCCTAGCGGGAGACGGTCGAGGAATGAGCAGTTCTTC.

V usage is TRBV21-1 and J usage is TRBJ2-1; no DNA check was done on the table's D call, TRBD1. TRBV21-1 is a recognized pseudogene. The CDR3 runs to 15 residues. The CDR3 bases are TGTGCCAGCAGCAGAGGGGGCCGCTGGTACAATGAGCAGTTCTTC. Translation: CASSRGGRWYNEQFF.

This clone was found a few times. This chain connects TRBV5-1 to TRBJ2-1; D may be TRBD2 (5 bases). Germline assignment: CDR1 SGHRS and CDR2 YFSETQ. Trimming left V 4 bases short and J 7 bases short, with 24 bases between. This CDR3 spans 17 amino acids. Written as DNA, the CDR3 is TGCGCCAGCAGCGACGGACCCGGGGAGCTAAGTAGGAATGAGCAGTTCTTC. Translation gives CASSDGPGELSRNEQFF. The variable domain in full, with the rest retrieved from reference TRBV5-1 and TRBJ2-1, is KAGVTQTPRYLIKTRGQQVTLSCSPISGHRSVSWYQQTPGQGLQFLFEYFSETQRNKGNFPGRFSGRQFSNSRSEMNVSTLELGDSALYLCASSDGPGELSRNEQFFGPGTRLTVL.

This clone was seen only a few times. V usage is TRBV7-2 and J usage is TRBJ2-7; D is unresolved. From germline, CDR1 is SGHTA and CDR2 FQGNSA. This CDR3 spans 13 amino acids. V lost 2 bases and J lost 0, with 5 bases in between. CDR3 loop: CASSLPGSYEQYF. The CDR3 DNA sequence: TGTGCCAGCAGCTTACCGGGCTCCTACGAGCAGTACTTC.